These T cell receptor beta chains were read from a single sample in a study of T-cell reconstitution after alpha-beta-depleted transplantation in children. Each CDR3 protein gets one entry after TCRdb re-called the PCR reads with MiXCR. The data contain approximately 350,000 distinct CDR3 sequences, 16% of them seen just once; the ten biggest clones take up about 41%. The material sequenced was PBMCs, mostly from graft donor cells, taken 360 days after TCRalphabeta/CD19-depleted stem cell transplant. The receptors stem from a male patient aged 2-10 years who had a stem cell transplant for acute lymphoblastic leukemia, so the T cells may come from the graft donor. CDR3s leave out the opening cysteine and the closing phenylalanine or tryptophan. The order of the fields is J gene, clone size, V gene, CDR3 protein. Part of the rows lack a size; the others show once, few, many or a class for expanded clones.

J: TRBJ2-7; size: few; V: TRBV5-6; CDR3: ASSRGQGYEQY
J: TRBJ1-5; size: .; V: TRBV30; CDR3: ASGHANQPQH
J: TRBJ2-5; size: .; V: TRBV12-3/TRBV12-4; CDR3: ASSLVSGQETQY
J: TRBJ2-2; size: .; V: TRBV9; CDR3: ASSFMGDTGELF
J: TRBJ1-2; size: .; V: TRBV25-1; CDR3: ASSPGTGEIYGYT
J: TRBJ2-3; size: few; V: TRBV28; CDR3: ASSTRTGDITDTQY
J: TRBJ2-1; size: .; V: TRBV14; CDR3: ASSRLHSEGYNEQF
J: TRBJ2-7; size: .; V: TRBV10-2; CDR3: ASKLPGQLYEQY
J: TRBJ2-7; size: few; V: TRBV20-1; CDR3: SARALRGLSYEQY
J: TRBJ2-7; size: few; V: TRBV20-1; CDR3: SASIRGQGIYEQY
J: TRBJ2-7; size: few; V: TRBV4-3; CDR3: ASSQDLGFPYEQY
J: TRBJ2-4; size: few; V: TRBV12-3/TRBV12-4; CDR3: ASSLTASAGIQY
J: TRBJ1-6; size: .; V: TRBV5-1; CDR3: ASSLGSGDNSPLH
J: TRBJ2-7; size: .; V: TRBV12-3/TRBV12-4; CDR3: ASSFSYRGPTYEQY
J: TRBJ2-1; size: .; V: TRBV5-1; CDR3: ASSLGASGTPFNEQF
J: TRBJ2-7; size: many; V: TRBV29-1; CDR3: SVVVTNEQY
J: TRBJ2-7; size: few; V: TRBV6-6; CDR3: ASRDRAYYEQY
J: TRBJ2-5; size: .; V: TRBV4-1; CDR3: ASKPGTDHRETQY
J: TRBJ2-1; size: .; V: TRBV7-3; CDR3: ASSLGLRGEQF
J: TRBJ2-7; size: few; V: TRBV24-1; CDR3: ATSDELLADEDSYEQY
J: TRBJ1-6; size: few; V: TRBV12-3/TRBV12-4; CDR3: ASSRNSPLH
J: TRBJ2-1; size: many; V: TRBV19; CDR3: ASSPGQGAGNEQF
J: TRBJ2-1; size: .; V: TRBV14; CDR3: ASSHAGVSEQF
J: TRBJ1-3; size: .; V: TRBV7-9; CDR3: ASSPPGTVGNTIY